This T cell receptor beta chain was documented in a study of T cell responses to AZD1222 COVID-19 vaccine. Study conclusions and caveats: Spike-specific TCR repertoires showed rising breadth and depth after two AZD1222 doses. The sample set comprised mostly white British donors with more females, and clonal diversity was possibly underestimated.

The protocol was immunoSEQ multiplex PCR, while the TCRdb copy is restricted to in-frame clones and leaves out a portion. The table includes 180,000 or so clones, roughly 94% detected once. Pooling covered second doses at about 4 or about 12 weeks. Of note for this clone: Its antigen is not identified.

Between the trimmed V and J ends, which lost 5 bases and 5 bases, there was a span of 17 bases. This CDR3 contains 15 residues. Germline V gene sequence: CDR1 MNHEY, CDR2 SVGAGI. The J gene is TRBJ2-3, the V gene TRBV6-5, with D perhaps assigned TRBD1 or TRBD2 (5 bases each). This sample comprised peripheral blood, obtained 28 days after the second AZD1222 dose. The clonotype was recovered from an adult who received the AZD1222 COVID-19 vaccine. This CDR3 reads CASSRVTGRGDTQYF. The CDR3 coding sequence is TGTGCCAGCAGTAGGGTTACAGGCCGGGGAGATACGCAGTATTTT.